Following are 28 T cell receptor beta chains from one sample sequenced in a study of regulatory T cells in long-lasting Graves disease. Through Arm-PCR of CDR3 regions and iRepertoire HTBI primers, TCR beta libraries were built. A single record per CDR3 protein comes from TCRdb applying MiXCR to the multiplex PCR reads. Of some 370,000 distinct CDR3 sequences detected, roughly 25% appear once; the ten largest clones hold under 35%. Time point specified: persistent/refractory GD, antithyroid drugs over 5 years with positive TRAb. The TCR library was made from RNA extracted from PBMCs. Here the sequenced sample was peripheral blood mononuclear cells (PBMCs), taken when the disease was refractory, from a patient treated with antithyroid drugs. The origin of the receptors is a woman in her thirties or forties with Graves disease.

Notes on this clonotype: A read error may be the cause here, since a much bigger clone is one base away. The rearrangement joins TRBV7-3 to TRBJ2-7, with 7 bases aligning to TRBD2. This CDR3 has 19 residues. CDR1 SGHTA and CDR2 FQGTGA come from the germline V gene. The V segment lost 8 bases and the J segment 2 bases; nucleotides outside the gene matches: 24. The CDR3 nucleotides read TGTGCCAGCGGCGGGCCGCGACTAGCTCCTATCCACTCGGCCTACGAGCAGTACTTC. Translated, it gives CASGGPRLAPIHSAYEQYF.

This clonotype was counted a few times. The chain employs TRBV11-2 and TRBJ2-1, with TRBD2 as a possible D gene (6 bases). Trimming removed 5 bases at V and 6 bases at J, with 23 bases between. There are 17 residues in the CDR3. The germline V gene encodes CDR1 SGHAT and CDR2 FQNNGV. The CDR3 coding sequence is TGTGCCAGCAGCCCCGGTTTGTTGGTAGCGGACTCCAATGAGCAGTTCTTC. This encodes CASSPGLLVADSNEQFF. The full variable domain, with the rest looked up from reference TRBV11-2 and TRBJ2-1, is EAGVAQSPRYKIIEKRQSVAFWCNPISGHATLYWYQQILGQGPKLLIQFQNNGVVDDSQLPKDRFSAERLKGVDSTLKIQPAKLEDSAVYLCASSPGLLVADSNEQFFGPGTRLTVL.

Concerning this clonotype: A much larger clonotype is one base distant, so this may be a read error. The chain is built from TRBV10-3 and TRBJ2-5, with TRBD1 matching over 7 bases. CDR1 is ENHRY and CDR2 is SYGVKD in the germline V gene. This CDR3 region has 12 residues. V lost 8 bases, J lost 1 base, and 1 base stayed unmatched. The CDR3 loop reads CAIWDSQETQYF. The CDR3 DNA sequence: TGTGCCATCTGGGACAGCCAAGAGACCCAGTACTTC.

The J gene is TRBJ2-3, the V gene TRBV12-3 or TRBV12-4, with TRBD2 identical over 8 bases. The CDR3 is 16 amino acids. Unmatched junction bases numbered 10, after V lost 3 bases and J lost 5 bases. As DNA, the CDR3 is TGTGCCAGCAGTTTGTGGGGTTGGCGGGGGGAAGATACGCAGTATTTT. Translating it yields CASSLWGWRGEDTQYF.

This clonotype was detected many times. The CDR3 spells CATSHRAGESYTF. CDR3 DNA sequence: TGTGCCACCAGCCACCGCGCGGGAGAAAGCTACACCTTC. The V and J genes are TRBV15 and TRBJ1-2; D is unclear. Germline V gives CDR1 LNHNV, CDR2 YYDKDF (reference sequence). The CDR3 runs 13 residues. Trimming cost V 5 bases and J 9 bases, with 16 bases left between them.

This clonotype was recorded many times. The chain carries TRBV28 and TRBJ2-4; 9 bases align to TRBD1. This CDR3 is 14 amino acids long. In germline, CDR1 is MDHEN, CDR2 SYDVKM. The J segment lost 8 bases and the V segment lost 5 bases, leaving 7 bases of the junction unmatched. CDR3 nucleotide sequence: TGTGCCAGCAGTAGGGGACAGGGACGGGACATTCAGTACTTC. This encodes CASSRGQGRDIQYF.

At least ten counts were recorded for this clonotype. This chain uses TRBV11-1 with TRBJ2-5; D call uncertain. Germline CDR1 reads SGHAT; CDR2 reads FQDESV (reference sequence). The CDR3 runs to 14 residues. V was shortened by 5 bases and J by 1 base, with 11 bases between the two germline ends. CDR3 nucleotides: TGTGCCAGCAGCCCACCCCCGGGCCAAGAGACCCAGTACTTC. Its translation is CASSPPPGQETQYF.

V and J are TRBV7-6 and TRBJ2-5, with no clear D. Trimming took 1 base from V and 6 from J, leaving 9 bases between them. Germline V CDR1 and CDR2: SGHVS, FNYEAQ. This CDR3 has 13 residues. The CDR3 loop reads CASSLGVSKTQYF. In DNA, the CDR3 is TGTGCCAGCAGCTTAGGGGTTTCAAAGACCCAGTACTTC.

The chain carries TRBV7-3 and TRBJ1-1; D is possibly TRBD1 (5 bases). V was cut by 0 bases and J by 2 bases, with 16 bases left in between. In germline, CDR1 is SGHTA, CDR2 FQGTGA. The CDR3 is 17 amino acids. The DNA of the CDR3 is TGTGCCAGCAGCTTAACAACGGGACCCCCAGGCAACACTGAAGCTTTCTTT. Translation: CASSLTTGPPGNTEAFF. The full variable domain, with the rest looked up from reference TRBV7-3 and TRBJ1-1, is GAGVSQTPSNKVTEKGKYVELRCDPISGHTALYWYRQSLGQGPEFLIYFQGTGAADDSGLPNDRFFAVRPEGSVSTLKIQRTERGDSAVYLCASSLTTGPPGNTEAFFGQGTRLTVV.

This clonotype has a count of ten or more. The chain carries TRBV28 and TRBJ1-5; D might be TRBD1 (6 bases). Germline V lookup: CDR1 MDHEN, CDR2 SYDVKM. This CDR3 has 15 residues. V gave up 3 bases and J gave up 4 bases, with 13 bases separating them. This chain's CDR3 is CASSFPRDINQPQHF. The CDR3, as DNA: TGTGCCAGCAGTTTCCCCCGGGACATTAATCAGCCCCAGCATTTT.

As for this clonotype: The junction and the germline gene differ at one end; a read error may be behind it. This chain joins TRBV7-9 and TRBJ1-4; D uncertain. CDR3 length: 13 amino acids. Germline loops: CDR1 SEHNR, CDR2 FQNEAQ (reference sequence). The CDR3 DNA reads as TGTGCCAGCAGCTCCTCCCTCGGTGAAAAACTGGTTTTT. Amino acids: CASSSSLGEKLVF.

This clonotype was counted a few times. A clone one base away is much larger, so this may be a read error. The chain uses TRBV5-1 and TRBJ2-7; D perhaps matches TRBD1 (5 bases). The V gene's germline CDR1 is SGHRS and CDR2 YFSETQ. This CDR3 spans 14 amino acids. The V and J ends lost 0 bases and 6 bases respectively, with 13 bases between them. The chain's CDR3 is CASSLVGGAIEQYF. The CDR3 coding sequence is TGCGCCAGCAGCTTGGTAGGTGGGGCTATCGAGCAGTACTTC.

On this clonotype: A much larger clone sits a single nucleotide away, making a read error possible. The chain has TRBV6-2 or TRBV6-3 and TRBJ1-5; D gene ambiguous. Germline-derived CDR1 and CDR2 are MNHEY and SVGEGT. The CDR3 loop spans 14 amino acids. CDR3 DNA: TGTACCAGCAGTGAAATGACGTCCAATCAGCCCCAGCATTTT. Amino acids: CTSSEMTSNQPQHF.

This clonotype was found many times. This CDR3 reads CSLGILEAFF. In nucleotides, the CDR3 is TGCTCGCTCGGGATTCTCGAAGCTTTCTTT. This chain joins TRBV20-1 and TRBJ1-1; D is ambiguous. The CDR3 contains 10 residues. Per the germline V gene, CDR1 is DFQATT and CDR2 is SNEGSKA (reference sequence).

To note about this clonotype: A much larger clone is a single base away; this may be a read error. The J gene is TRBJ2-7, the V gene TRBV28; 7 positions match TRBD2. V lost 6 bases to trimming and J lost 1 base; unmatched junction nucleotides: 15. The CDR3 loop spans 17 amino acids. CDR1 is MDHEN, CDR2 SYDVKM, per germline. The CDR3 DNA sequence: TGTGCCAGCAGGCTCTTTAGGCGGGCGGGAGAGTCCTACGAGCAGTACTTC. This translates into CASRLFRRAGESYEQYF.

This clonotype was counted many times. DNA of the CDR3: TGCGCCAGCAGCTTGAGGGGACAGAACTACGAGCAGTACTTC. Protein product: CASSLRGQNYEQYF. The rearrangement uses TRBV5-1 and TRBJ2-7; 7 positions match TRBD1. CDR1 SGHRS and CDR2 YFSETQ come from the germline V gene. V was pared by 1 base and J by 3 bases, with 4 bases of the junction left unmatched. CDR3 length equals 14 residues.

This clonotype was seen a handful of times. V usage is TRBV6-5 and J usage is TRBJ2-7; possibly TRBD1 or TRBD2 for D (5 bases each). Germline values: CDR1 MNHEY, CDR2 SVGAGI. The V end was cut by 2 bases, the J end by 5 bases, with 16 bases between. The CDR3 contains 15 residues. CDR3 residues: CASSYLGPNNHEQYF. The CDR3 bases are TGTGCCAGCAGTTACCTGGGACCCAATAACCACGAGCAGTACTTC.

This clonotype was observed at least ten times. CDR3 region: CASSPGGAGRIHEQYF. The CDR3 DNA sequence: TGTGCCAGCAGCCCCGGGGGGGCAGGGCGAATACACGAGCAGTACTTC. The chain couples TRBV7-2 to TRBJ2-7; TRBD2 matches 8 bases. J was trimmed by 5 bases and V by 5 bases; bases with no gene match: 14. The CDR3 extends over 16 amino acids. In germline, CDR1 is SGHTA, CDR2 FQGNSA.

In this sample, this clonotype turned up many times. The V call is TRBV6-1, the J call TRBJ2-5; 9 bases are a match to TRBD1. CDR1 and CDR2 from the germline V gene are MNHNS and SASEGT. This CDR3 is built from 14 residues. V gave up 5 bases and J gave up 5 bases; unmatched junction bases: 6. The CDR3: CASSTGGAWETQYF. The CDR3 region has the DNA TGTGCCAGCAGTACAGGGGGCGCTTGGGAGACCCAGTACTTC.

There are a few counts of this clonotype. CDR3 residues: CSVLGLAESYEQYF. Here the CDR3 DNA reads TGCAGCGTATTGGGACTAGCGGAATCCTACGAGCAGTACTTC. The J gene is TRBJ2-7, the V gene TRBV29-1; 11 bases fit TRBD2. CDR3 length equals 14 residues. Germline CDR1 and CDR2: SQVTM and ANQGSEA. After removal of 6 bases from V and 1 base from J, the junction contained 5 bases not matched to a gene.

The chain combines TRBV9 with TRBJ2-7; 9 positions match TRBD2. J lost 3 bases, V lost 2 bases, and 6 bases had no gene match. The germline V gene encodes CDR1 SGDLS and CDR2 YYNGEE. CDR3 size: 15 residues. In nucleotides, the CDR3 is TGTGCCAGCAGCGTCGGTAGCGGGAGTAACTACGAGCAGTACTTC. Translated, it gives CASSVGSGSNYEQYF.

This sequence joins TRBV6-4 and TRBJ2-2; no clear D gene. This CDR3 is 14 amino acids long. V was pared by 4 bases and J by 5 bases, with 11 bases between. Germline CDR1 MRHNA, CDR2 SNTAGT. The DNA for the CDR3 is TGTGCCAGCAGTGCCGAATATGAGACCGGGGAGCTGTTTTTT. Protein sequence: CASSAEYETGELFF.

This clonotype showed up many times. The rearrangement links TRBV29-1 to TRBJ2-7; 7 bases are a match to TRBD1. The CDR3 is 12 residues long. In germline, CDR1 is SQVTM, CDR2 ANQGSEA. Losses at the gene ends were 6 bases for V and 3 bases for J; bases not matched to a gene: 5. The CDR3 here is CSVVTGDYEQYF. DNA of the CDR3: TGCAGCGTCGTTACAGGGGACTACGAGCAGTACTTC.

This clonotype has just a few counts. V gene TRBV19 combines with J gene TRBJ1-5; D unresolved. The CDR3 length is 15 residues. Germline CDR1 is LNHDA and CDR2 is SQIVND (reference sequence). Trimming removed 5 bases at V and 4 bases at J, with 15 bases between. CDR3 region: CASSPDGQQNQPQHF. The CDR3, as DNA: TGTGCCAGTAGTCCCGACGGGCAGCAAAATCAGCCCCAGCATTTT.

This CDR3 is CATTSGLTYEQYF. CDR3 coding DNA: TGTGCCACGACTAGCGGGTTAACCTACGAGCAGTACTTC. The chain links TRBV19 to TRBJ2-7, with 10 bases that match TRBD2. Germline CDR1 LNHDA, CDR2 SQIVND (reference sequence). The CDR3 is 13 residues long. J was trimmed by 2 bases and V by 10 bases; bases with no gene match: 5. Supplemented by reference TRBV19 and TRBJ2-7, the full variable domain reads DGGITQSPKYLFRKEGQNVTLSCEQNLNHDAMYWYRQDPGQGLRLIYYSQIVNDFQKGDIAEGYSVSREKKESFPLTVTSAQKNPTAFYLCATTSGLTYEQYFGPGTRLTVT.

The gene calls are TRBV11-3 and TRBJ2-1, with D perhaps matching TRBD1 (5 bases). V dropped 0 bases and J dropped 8 bases, with 8 bases sitting between them. The CDR3 runs to 13 residues. Germline assignment: CDR1 SGHNT and CDR2 YENEEA. The CDR3 spells CASSLEGRYEQFF. DNA of the CDR3: TGTGCCAGCAGCTTAGAGGGGCGGTATGAGCAGTTCTTC. The full variable domain, completed using reference TRBV11-3 and TRBJ2-1, is EAGVVQSPRYKIIEKKQPVAFWCNPISGHNTLYWYLQNLGQGPELLIRYENEEAVDDSQLPKDRFSAERLKGVDSTLKIQPAELGDSAVYLCASSLEGRYEQFFGPGTRLTVL.

Many counts were recorded for this clonotype. The chain joins TRBV20-1 to TRBJ2-7; TRBD1 matches 8 bases. The CDR3 length is 13 residues. The V gene end was trimmed by 4 bases and the J gene end by 3 bases; junction bases not matched to a gene: 5. From germline, CDR1 is DFQATT and CDR2 SNEGSKA (reference sequence). The CDR3 DNA is TGCAGTGCTAACCCGGACAGGGACTACGAGCAGTACTTC. It is translated as CSANPDRDYEQYF.

The chain joins TRBV19 to TRBJ1-5; maybe TRBD1 (5 bases). The V gene lost 10 bases and the J gene lost 5 bases, with 24 bases spanning the gap. Germline V gene data show CDR1 as LNHDA and CDR2 as SQIVND (reference sequence). The CDR3 is 16 amino acids. The CDR3 reads CANGTQVKKVHQPQHF. For the CDR3, the DNA is TGTGCCAACGGTACACAGGTAAAAAAAGTTCATCAGCCCCAGCATTTT.